This entry is about one T cell receptor beta chain. What it recognizes is unknown. Here immunoSEQ multiplex PCR was the method, and the copy in TCRdb shows in-frame clones only, minus some. The sample shows around 23,000 clones, roughly 89% of them seen only once. This sample was taken from a study of PD-1 blockade in classical Hodgkin lymphoma. Looked up from germline, CDR1 is SGHNT and CDR2 is YENEEA. This CDR3 contains 17 residues. Losses at the gene ends were 8 bases for V and 4 bases for J; bases not matched to a gene: 14. Study outcomes and limitations: Reasons behind the repertoire differences stay unclear, perhaps disease activity or earlier therapy. Baseline TCR diversity was reportedly lower in newly diagnosed patients than healthy donors.

Specified time point: newly diagnosed, previously untreated cHL patient sample. Isolation of CD4+ T cells from thawed PBMCs was performed by magnetic negative selection. Serving as comparison were PBMCs from newly diagnosed, untreated classical Hodgkin lymphoma, which were sequenced alongside the relapsed/refractory trial patients. Sequencing input: CD4+ T cells from blood. The chain couples TRBV11-3 to TRBJ2-2; 9 nucleotides match TRBD2. The clonotype was recovered from a human donor with classical Hodgkin lymphoma. This chain's CDR3 is CASLGMREGGITGELFF. The CDR3 nucleotides read TGTGCCAGCTTGGGGATGCGGGAGGGCGGTATCACCGGGGAGCTGTTTTTT.